This is a list of T cell receptor beta chains from one sample in a study of immune characteristics of hereditary and idiopathic chronic pancreatitis. Repertoires were generated with immunoSEQ multiplex PCR, while TCRdb's copy carries only in-frame clones and drops some. The repertoire includes roughly 9,000 clones, about four fifths of them detected once, and more than 13% sits in the top ten. Specimen: pancreas tissue with idiopathic chronic pancreatitis. These TCRs come from a human donor with chronic pancreatitis. Both conserved end residues are part of each CDR3. Each record gives: clone size, CDR3 length, J gene, V gene, D gene, CDR3 DNA, CDR3 protein. D genes are given only for firm matches. A row's size may be missing; if present it is once, few, many or a size class.

clone_size: NA; cdr3_length: 17; j_call: TRBJ2-1; v_call: TRBV4-3; d_call: NA; cdr3_nt: TGCGCCAGCAGCCAAGATTATGGACCGGGGAGTTACAATGAGCAGTTCTTC; cdr3_aa: CASSQDYGPGSYNEQFF
clone_size: NA; cdr3_length: 17; j_call: TRBJ2-3; v_call: TRBV5-5; d_call: TRBD2; cdr3_nt: TGTGCCAGCAGCTTTACTAGCGGGGGGCCTAGCACAGATACGCAGTATTTT; cdr3_aa: CASSFTSGGPSTDTQYF
clone_size: NA; cdr3_length: 15; j_call: TRBJ1-2; v_call: TRBV6-5; d_call: NA; cdr3_nt: TGTGCCAGCAGTTACACCCGACAGGACCCCTATGGCTACACCTTC; cdr3_aa: CASSYTRQDPYGYTF
clone_size: NA; cdr3_length: 15; j_call: TRBJ1-1; v_call: TRBV3-1/TRBV3-2; d_call: NA; cdr3_nt: TGTGCCAGCAGCCAAGATAATAGCGTGAACACTGAAGCTTTCTTT; cdr3_aa: CASSQDNSVNTEAFF
clone_size: NA; cdr3_length: 15; j_call: TRBJ2-3; v_call: TRBV9; d_call: TRBD2; cdr3_nt: TGTGCCAGCAGCGTAGCGGGGGGGCCTTTAGATACGCAGTATTTT; cdr3_aa: CASSVAGGPLDTQYF
clone_size: once; cdr3_length: 14; j_call: TRBJ2-1; v_call: TRBV6-4; d_call: NA; cdr3_nt: TGTGCCAGCATCACGGGGCTATTCTACAATGAGCAGTTCTTC; cdr3_aa: CASITGLFYNEQFF
clone_size: NA; cdr3_length: 15; j_call: TRBJ1-1; v_call: TRBV28; d_call: NA; cdr3_nt: TGTGCCAGCAGCTGGGGGGGGGACATGAACACTGAAGCTTTCTTT; cdr3_aa: CASSWGGDMNTEAFF
clone_size: NA; cdr3_length: 16; j_call: TRBJ2-3; v_call: TRBV4-2; d_call: NA; cdr3_nt: TGTGCCAGCAGCCAAAGGGGGGTGGTCGGGCCTGATACGCAGTATTTT; cdr3_aa: CASSQRGVVGPDTQYF
clone_size: NA; cdr3_length: 15; j_call: TRBJ2-4; v_call: TRBV21-1; d_call: NA; cdr3_nt: TGTGCCAGCAGCAAATGTCGAGCAGCCAAAAACATTCAGTACTTC; cdr3_aa: CASSKCRAAKNIQYF
clone_size: few; cdr3_length: 13; j_call: TRBJ1-1; v_call: TRBV4-1; d_call: NA; cdr3_nt: TGCGCCAGCAGCCAAGAAGGAGTTACTGAAGCTTTCTTT; cdr3_aa: CASSQEGVTEAFF
clone_size: NA; cdr3_length: 12; j_call: TRBJ2-3; v_call: TRBV5-1; d_call: NA; cdr3_nt: TGCGCCAGCTCATGGGGGCCAGATACGCAGTATTTT; cdr3_aa: CASSWGPDTQYF
clone_size: NA; cdr3_length: 13; j_call: TRBJ2-5; v_call: TRBV19; d_call: NA; cdr3_nt: TGTGCCAGTAGTATAAAGGGCAAGGAGACCCAGTACTTC; cdr3_aa: CASSIKGKETQYF